These T cell receptor beta chains were read from a single sample in a study of T cell responses to AZD1222 COVID-19 vaccine. Some clones are missing from TCRdb's copy, which holds only in-frame ones; the method was immunoSEQ multiplex PCR. The table records about 90,000 clones, under 95% of them present only once. The starting material was peripheral blood, obtained on day 0 of MenACWY control vaccination. These receptors originate from an adult in good health. Both conserved end residues are part of each CDR3. D genes are given only for firm matches. Only part of the rows carry a size: once, few, many, or a class if the clone is expanded.

j_call,v_call,clone_size,d_call,cdr3_length,cdr3_nt,cdr3_aa
TRBJ2-1,TRBV10-1,-,TRBD2,16,TGCGCCAGCAGTGAGCCTAGCGGGGGGACCTACAATGAGCAGTTCTTC,CASSEPSGGTYNEQFF
TRBJ1-2,TRBV28,-,TRBD1,14,TGTGCCAGCAGGCGGGACAGACTTAACTATGGCTACACCTTC,CASRRDRLNYGYTF
TRBJ2-7,TRBV3-1/TRBV3-2,-,TRBD1,16,TGTGCCAGCAGCCCTCAGGACAGGGGCTTCCCCGTCGAGCAGTACTTC,CASSPQDRGFPVEQYF
TRBJ1-3,TRBV6-5,-,-,16,TGTGCCAGCAGTTATGGGGGGGTTTCCACTGGAAACACCATATATTTT,CASSYGGVSTGNTIYF
TRBJ2-5,TRBV5-1,-,-,14,TGCGCCAGCAGCACTAGGGGGGGGGCGGAGACCCAGTACTTC,CASSTRGGAETQYF
TRBJ2-5,TRBV11-2,-,-,13,TGTGCCAGCAGCTTTGAGGAAGGGGAGACCCAGTACTTC,CASSFEEGETQYF
TRBJ1-6,TRBV21-1,-,-,18,TGTGCCAGCAGCACAGACAGGTCTCCGGAGTCCTATAATTCACCCCTCCACTTT,CASSTDRSPESYNSPLHF
TRBJ1-5,TRBV6-5,-,TRBD1,13,TGTGCCAGCAGTTCACAGGGGGTTCAGCCCCAGCATTTT,CASSSQGVQPQHF
TRBJ2-7,TRBV19,-,TRBD1,15,TGTGCCAGTAGTAAAACCGGGACAGGGGTCTACGAGCAGTACTTC,CASSKTGTGVYEQYF
TRBJ1-1,TRBV18,-,-,14,TGTGCCAGCTCACCACGGCCTGATAGGACTGAAGCTTTCTTT,CASSPRPDRTEAFF
TRBJ1-2,TRBV5-1,once,-,15,TGCGCCAGCAGCATGGCCCCCGGGGGAAGCCATGGCTACACCTTC,CASSMAPGGSHGYTF
TRBJ2-3,TRBV27,-,TRBD2,16,TGTGCCAGCAGACCGCTAGCGGGAGGGCCTGAAGATACGCAGTATTTT,CASRPLAGGPEDTQYF
TRBJ2-3,TRBV7-2,-,TRBD2,19,TGTGCCAGCAGCTTAGCGGGACTAGCGGGAGGGTCCTGGGCAGATACGCAGTATTTT,CASSLAGLAGGSWADTQYF
TRBJ2-7,TRBV7-8,once,-,14,TGTGCCAGCAGCTCCGGGGACACTTACTACGAGCAGTACTTC,CASSSGDTYYEQYF
TRBJ1-3,TRBV13,-,-,15,TGTGCCAGCAGCCCCGGGGGTCGGGCCGGAAACACCATATATTTT,CASSPGGRAGNTIYF
TRBJ2-1,TRBV19,few,TRBD2,15,TGTGCCAGTAGTATTATAAGCGGGAGTTCGAATGAGCAGTTCTTC,CASSIISGSSNEQFF
TRBJ1-4,TRBV5-1,-,-,17,TGCGCCAGCAGCCCCCAGGGACCTGAGGGTTCTAATGAAAAACTGTTTTTT,CASSPQGPEGSNEKLFF
TRBJ1-4,TRBV2,-,-,14,TGTGCCAGCAGTGAACTGCATGCGGGTGAAAAACTGTTTTTT,CASSELHAGEKLFF
TRBJ1-3,TRBV4-1,-,-,16,TGCGCCAGCAGCCAAGGCGATAGTCTCTCTGGAAACACCATATATTTT,CASSQGDSLSGNTIYF
TRBJ2-2,TRBV7-6,-,-,14,TGTGCCAGCAGTCGCGGGACTCCAGGCGGGGAGCTGTTTTTT,CASSRGTPGGELFF
TRBJ1-3,TRBV7-8,-,-,16,TGTGCCAGCAGCTTAGGAACCCCCTCCTCTGGAAACACCATATATTTT,CASSLGTPSSGNTIYF
TRBJ2-7,TRBV11-2,-,-,13,TGTGCCAGCAGCTTAGTGGGACCCTACGAGCAGTACTTC,CASSLVGPYEQYF
TRBJ2-5,TRBV27,-,TRBD1,14,TGTGCCAGCAGTTCCCGACAGGGGGCCGAGACCCAGTACTTC,CASSSRQGAETQYF
TRBJ1-1,TRBV28,-,-,15,TGTGCCAGCAGCTTATTTGCAGGGGCAGGCACTGAAGCTTTCTTT,CASSLFAGAGTEAFF
TRBJ1-3,TRBV28,-,-,14,TGTGCCAGCAGTTTCAGTTTCCTCGGAAACACCATATATTTT,CASSFSFLGNTIYF
TRBJ2-7,TRBV6-6,-,TRBD1,13,TGTGCCAGCAAGGAGGACAGGGGATACGAGCAGTACTTC,CASKEDRGYEQYF
TRBJ2-6,TRBV5-1,-,-,15,TGCGCCAGCAGCCCAAGTAGCTCTGGGGCCAACGTCCTGACTTTC,CASSPSSSGANVLTF
TRBJ1-1,TRBV10-3,-,-,13,TGTGCCATCAGTGAGTCTTACCAAGGGACCCGATTTTTT,CAISESYQGTRFF
TRBJ2-1,TRBV29-1,-,TRBD2,14,TGCAGCGTTGTACTAGCGGGAGGCGGGGGAGAGCAGTTCTTC,CSVVLAGGGGEQFF
TRBJ2-7,TRBV28,-,TRBD1,15,TGTGCCAGCAGACCTGACAGGGGCCTTACCTACGAGCAGTACTTC,CASRPDRGLTYEQYF
TRBJ1-1,TRBV29-1,-,-,13,TGCAGCGTTGTGAAGGTCCCAGCCGATGAAGCTTTCTTT,CSVVKVPADEAFF
TRBJ1-2,TRBV3-1/TRBV3-2,-,-,15,TGTGCCAGCAGTCCGGGAGGGAATATTAACTATGGCTACACCTTC,CASSPGGNINYGYTF